Listed here are 28 T cell receptor beta chains from one sample, sequenced in a study of CD8 T cells in Susac syndrome. When the RNA was reverse transcribed, random hexamers were used with an input of about 0.45 to 1 ug. Using its own MiXCR run on the immunoSEQ multiplex PCR reads, TCRdb lists one record per CDR3 protein. The sample contains around 120,000 distinct CDR3 sequences, 85% to 95% of which appear only once. The sample was CD4+ T cells from PBMCs. The receptors derive from a human donor with multiple sclerosis.

The chain employs TRBV7-3 and TRBJ2-5; unclear D gene. The germline V and J ends were trimmed by 5 bases and 5 bases, with 15 bases remaining between them. CDR1 and CDR2 (germline): SGHTA, FQGTGA. CDR3 length equals 14 residues. CDR3 nucleotide sequence: TGTGCCAGCAGCCTCCCCGGTAGACACGAGACCCAGTACTTC. Translation gives CASSLPGRHETQYF.

The rearrangement links TRBV7-9 to TRBJ1-2, with 8 bases matching TRBD1. This CDR3 is built from 14 residues. With V trimmed by 5 bases and J by 8 bases, 10 bases remained unmatched. Germline CDR1 and CDR2: SEHNR and FQNEAQ (reference sequence). The chain's CDR3 is CASSPAGQAFGYTF. CDR3 bases: TGTGCCAGCAGCCCAGCGGGACAGGCCTTCGGCTACACCTTC.

The chain links TRBV7-9 to TRBJ1-2; tentatively, D is TRBD1 (6 bases). V was shortened by 4 bases and J by 8 bases, with 11 bases between the two germline ends. The CDR3 is made up of 12 amino acids. Germline CDR1 SEHNR, CDR2 FQNEAQ (reference sequence). Here the CDR3 DNA reads TGTGCCAGCAGCTCAGGGGAAAGGGGCTACACCTTC. Its translation: CASSSGERGYTF. Drawing the rest from reference TRBV7-9 and TRBJ1-2, the complete variable domain is DTGVSQNPRHKITKRGQNVTFRCDPISEHNRLYWYRQTLGQGPEFLTYFQNEAQLEKSRLLSDRFSAERPKGSFSTLEIQRTEQGDSAMYLCASSSGERGYTFGSGTRLTVV.

V gene TRBV7-9 combines with J gene TRBJ2-7, with 8 bases that match TRBD2. J was trimmed by 4 bases and V by 2 bases; bases with no gene match: 7. The CDR3 spans 15 residues. CDR1 SEHNR and CDR2 FQNEAQ come from the germline V gene (reference sequence). In DNA, the CDR3 is TGTGCCAGCAGCTTATCGGGGGGGGCCTTATACGAGCAGTACTTC. The encoded protein is CASSLSGGALYEQYF.

The chain couples TRBV20-1 to TRBJ2-3, with TRBD2 as a possible D gene (6 bases). Trimming removed 6 bases at V and 6 bases at J, with 10 bases between. This CDR3 region has 11 residues. Per germline, CDR1 DFQATT and CDR2 SNEGSKA (reference sequence). This CDR3 reads CSAAGRDTQYF. The CDR3, as DNA: TGCAGTGCCGCGGGGAGGGATACGCAGTATTTT.

The V and J genes are TRBV7-8 and TRBJ2-6, with 10 bases identical to TRBD1. The V gene end was trimmed by 1 base and the J gene end by 2 bases; junction bases not matched to a gene: 8. The CDR3 contains 19 residues. Germline V lookup: CDR1 SGHVS, CDR2 FQNEAQ. The CDR3 nucleotides are TGTGCCAGCAGCTTAGTATTTTGGACAGGGGGTACTGGGGCCAACGTCCTGACTTTC. This sequence encodes CASSLVFWTGGTGANVLTF.

The V and J genes are TRBV12-3 or TRBV12-4 and TRBJ1-2, with a possible D match to TRBD1 (6 bases). The V end was cut by 8 bases, the J end by 8 bases, with 30 bases between. The CDR3 is 17 residues long. Written as DNA, the CDR3 is TGTGCCAGCGCTTATGAGGGGGTGAGTGAGGCCTCGGGAGGCTACACCTTC. Its protein is CASAYEGVSEASGGYTF.

This clonotype was seen once. This rearrangement joins TRBV6-1 to TRBJ2-1, with 9 bases lining up with TRBD1. CDR1 is MNHNS, CDR2 SASEGT, per germline. Trimming removed 6 bases from V and 3 bases from J; junction bases left unmatched: 12. This CDR3 comprises 17 residues. The CDR3 here is CASRPGQGLGYYNEQFF. The CDR3 bases are TGTGCCAGCAGACCCGGACAGGGGCTTGGCTACTACAATGAGCAGTTCTTC.

The gene calls are TRBV3-1 and TRBJ2-1; 7 nucleotides match TRBD2. J lost 11 bases, V lost 1 base, and 11 bases had no gene match. This CDR3 is 15 amino acids long. The germline V gene encodes CDR1 LGHDT and CDR2 YNNKEL (reference sequence). The CDR3 loop is CASSQGTLAAFQQFF. CDR3 nucleotide sequence: TGTGCCAGCAGCCAAGGTACGCTAGCGGCCTTTCAGCAGTTCTTC.

The V gene is TRBV7-9, the J gene TRBJ1-1, with TRBD1 as a possible D gene (5 bases). Trimming pared 3 bases from V and 5 bases from J, leaving 13 bases between. This CDR3 has 14 amino acids. Germline V gene data show CDR1 as SEHNR and CDR2 as FQNEAQ (reference sequence). The DNA of the CDR3 is TGTGCCAGCAGCTTCTCCAGGGCTTTGACTGAAGCTTTCTTT. It yields the protein CASSFSRALTEAFF.

This rearrangement joins TRBV9 to TRBJ1-2; D might be TRBD1 (6 bases). V lost 4 bases and J 4 bases, leaving 17 bases between the germline ends. Germline assignment: CDR1 SGDLS and CDR2 YYNGEE. This CDR3 comprises 15 residues. The CDR3 nucleotides are TGTGCCAGCAGCCCTCTACAGGGAATTGGCTATGGCTACACCTTC. As protein: CASSPLQGIGYGYTF.

J is TRBJ1-4 and V is TRBV11-2, with 9 positions matching TRBD1. This CDR3 region has 15 residues. Trimming at V came to 5 bases and at J to 7 bases, leaving 8 bases not matched to a gene. Germline CDR1 SGHAT, CDR2 FQNNGV. CDR3 protein: CASSLQGAQGEKLFF. Written as DNA, the CDR3 is TGTGCCAGCAGCCTACAGGGGGCGCAGGGTGAAAAACTGTTTTTT.

For the CDR3, the DNA is TGTGCCAGCAGCTTGGGACAGGGGTTTTACGATGAGCAGTTCTTC. Its translation is CASSLGQGFYDEQFF. The rearrangement uses TRBV7-9 and TRBJ2-1; TRBD1 agrees at 10 bases. This CDR3 comprises 15 residues. Germline CDR1 is SEHNR and CDR2 is FQNEAQ (reference sequence). J was trimmed by 8 bases and V by 3 bases; bases with no gene match: 7.

The J gene is TRBJ2-7, the V gene TRBV29-1; maybe TRBD2 (6 bases). Trimming removed 3 bases from V and 6 bases from J, with 12 bases in between. CDR1 and CDR2 from the germline V gene are SQVTM and ANQGSEA. This CDR3 contains 12 residues. The CDR3 spells CSVDIGGSEQYF. The CDR3 nucleotides are TGCAGCGTTGATATTGGAGGGAGCGAGCAGTACTTC.

The gene calls are TRBV6-6 and TRBJ2-1; D is undetermined. Trimming pared 3 bases from V and 7 bases from J, leaving 10 bases between. Germline V lookup: CDR1 MNHNY, CDR2 SVGAGI (reference sequence). CDR3 size: 13 residues. The chain's CDR3 is CASSYLAGNEQFF. The CDR3 bases are TGTGCCAGCAGTTATTTGGCCGGAAATGAGCAGTTCTTC.

This chain connects TRBV5-6 to TRBJ2-1, with D maybe TRBD2 (6 bases). The CDR3 consists of 16 residues. The germline V gene encodes CDR1 SGHDT and CDR2 YYEEEE. Trimming pared 5 bases from V and 2 bases from J, leaving 17 bases between. For the CDR3, the DNA is TGTGCCAGCAGTTTCTACGCGGGGAGCCCCTACAATGAGCAGTTCTTC. Protein sequence: CASSFYAGSPYNEQFF. Complete variable domain (other parts from reference TRBV5-6 and TRBJ2-1): DAGVTQSPTHLIKTRGQQVTLRCSPKSGHDTVSWYQQALGQGPQFIFQYYEEEERQRGNFPDRFSGHQFPNYSSELNVNALLLGDSALYLCASSFYAGSPYNEQFFGPGTRLTVL.

The chain employs TRBV19 and TRBJ1-6, with D possibly matching TRBD1 (6 bases). This CDR3 has 14 amino acids. Germline V gives CDR1 LNHDA, CDR2 SQIVND (reference sequence). The ends were cut back, 5 bases at V and 5 bases at J, with 10 bases in the middle. The CDR3 reads CASSRTVDNSPLHF. CDR3 in DNA: TGTGCCAGTAGTCGGACAGTCGATAATTCACCCCTCCACTTT.

V usage is TRBV29-1 and J usage is TRBJ1-2; a possible D gene is TRBD1 (6 bases). The CDR3 totals 12 residues. Germline assignment: CDR1 SQVTM and CDR2 ANQGSEA. V was trimmed by 3 bases and J by 7 bases, leaving 12 bases between them. The CDR3 reads CSVDRGKRGYTF. CDR3 sequence (DNA): TGCAGCGTTGATAGGGGGAAACGTGGCTACACCTTC. Supplemented by reference TRBV29-1 and TRBJ1-2, the full variable domain reads SAVISQKPSRDICQRGTSLTIQCQVDSQVTMMFWYRQQPGQSLTLIATANQGSEATYESGFVIDKFPISRPNLTFSTLTVSNMSPEDSSIYLCSVDRGKRGYTFGSGTRLTVV.

The V gene is TRBV12-3 or TRBV12-4, the J gene TRBJ1-5; 8 nucleotides line up with TRBD1. The CDR3 loop spans 14 amino acids. The junction had 2 bases not matched to a gene; V was cut back by 5 bases and J by 2 bases. The CDR3 region has the DNA TGTGCCAGCAGTGTACAGGGGGGCAATCAGCCCCAGCATTTT. This gives the protein CASSVQGGNQPQHF.

The V call is TRBV6-2 or TRBV6-3, the J call TRBJ1-6; 9 nucleotides line up with TRBD1. Per germline, CDR1 MNHEY and CDR2 SVGEGT. The CDR3 loop spans 16 amino acids. Trimming cost V 6 bases and J 5 bases; bases outside gene matches: 8. The CDR3 DNA is TGTGCCAGCAGACTACGGACAGGGGCTGATAATTCACCCCTCCACTTT. Translated: CASRLRTGADNSPLHF.

The J gene is TRBJ2-3, the V gene TRBV6-2 or TRBV6-3; 7 nucleotides align to TRBD2. Germline CDR1 reads MNHEY; CDR2 reads SVGEGT. Trimming cost V 8 bases and J 1 base; bases outside gene matches: 15. This CDR3 spans 17 amino acids. CDR3 DNA: TGTGCCAGCGGAGGGTCTCTCCGGGACTACCGCACAGATACGCAGTATTTT. Residues: CASGGSLRDYRTDTQYF.

This chain connects TRBV6-1 to TRBJ1-2; no firm D call. The CDR3 loop spans 15 amino acids. Germline CDR1 reads MNHNS; CDR2 reads SASEGT. The germline V and J ends were trimmed by 8 bases and 0 bases, with 16 bases remaining between them. CDR3 residues: CASSVNPRANYGYTF. CDR3 DNA: TGTGCCAGCTCCGTCAATCCTCGGGCTAACTATGGCTACACCTTC.

J is TRBJ1-1 and V is TRBV28; D remains unclear. Germline loops: CDR1 MDHEN, CDR2 SYDVKM. Deletions cut 2 bases from V and 1 base from J, with 8 bases between. The CDR3 length is 14 residues. This chain's CDR3 is CASSLPHQNTEAFF. The CDR3 nucleotides are TGTGCCAGCAGTTTACCTCACCAGAACACTGAAGCTTTCTTT.

In DNA form, the CDR3 reads TGCAGTGCGCTGGAGGGCACAGATACGCAGTATTTT. Amino acids: CSALEGTDTQYF. The rearrangement uses TRBV20-1 and TRBJ2-3; D possibly corresponds to TRBD2 (5 bases). The CDR3 length is 12 residues. The V and J ends lost 6 bases and 1 base respectively, with 8 bases between them. The germline gives CDR1 DFQATT, CDR2 SNEGSKA (reference sequence).

This chain connects TRBV30 to TRBJ1-5, with TRBD1 as a possible D gene (5 bases). The CDR3 spans 13 residues. Germline CDR1 reads GTSNPN; CDR2 reads SVGIG (reference sequence). The ends were cut back, 0 bases at V and 4 bases at J, with 7 bases in the middle. CDR3 sequence: CAWSVGANQPQHF. DNA of the CDR3: TGTGCCTGGAGTGTCGGGGCTAATCAGCCCCAGCATTTT.

The rearrangement uses TRBV28 and TRBJ1-5; 11 bases match TRBD1. The CDR3 extends over 15 amino acids. The trim removed 4 bases at V and 7 bases at J, leaving 6 bases unmatched. Germline V lookup: CDR1 MDHEN, CDR2 SYDVKM. CDR3 loop: CASSSDRGRLQPQHF. For the CDR3, the DNA is TGTGCCAGCAGTTCGGACAGGGGGCGCTTACAGCCCCAGCATTTT.

V gene TRBV27 combines with J gene TRBJ2-2, with TRBD2 as a possible D gene (6 bases). The CDR3 is 14 residues long. The germline V and J ends were trimmed by 5 bases and 3 bases, with 10 bases remaining between them. Germline V gives CDR1 MNHEY, CDR2 SMNVEV (reference sequence). CDR3 loop: CASSPRGYTGELFF. The CDR3 nucleotides are TGTGCCAGCAGTCCCCGGGGGTACACCGGGGAGCTGTTTTTT.

The chain employs TRBV30 and TRBJ1-2; TRBD1 might be the D (6 bases). The germline V gene has CDR1 GTSNPN and CDR2 SVGIG (reference sequence). Trimming stripped 3 bases from V and 2 bases from J, with 10 bases between. The CDR3 loop spans 13 amino acids. The CDR3 reads CAWRNRGNYGYTF. DNA for the CDR3: TGTGCCTGGAGGAATAGGGGGAACTATGGCTACACCTTC. The full variable domain, its missing parts supplied by reference TRBV30 and TRBJ1-2, is SQTIHQWPATLVQPVGSPLSLECTVEGTSNPNLYWYRQAAGRGLQLLFYSVGIGQISSEVPQNLSASRPQDRQFILSSKKLLLSDSGFYLCAWRNRGNYGYTFGSGTRLTVV.